The source of this T cell receptor (beta chain) is a study of shared clonotypes between healthy human individuals. About the study: Each donor's CD8 memory used one plate, CD8 naive two, each CD4 subset three. Broader study findings: Sequencing of the sorted subsets was shown by rarefaction to be incomplete despite large depth.

The data were produced by immunoSEQ multiplex PCR, yet TCRdb's version contains in-frame clones alone and is incomplete. The table includes a few million clones, over 90% detected once. Comment on this clone: Its matching antigen is unknown.

This sequence was found in a man aged 18 to 30 in good health. Some clones in this sample may be carry-over from other donors' samples. The sample comprised naive CD4+ T cells from PBMCs. Documented subset: CD45RA+ positively selected.

The CDR3 DNA sequence: TGTGCCAGCAGCCGACAGACAGGGGGTTGGGATCAGCCCCAGCATTTT. Protein product: CASSRQTGGWDQPQHF. The rearrangement links TRBV7-8 to TRBJ1-5; 9 positions agree with TRBD1. V was pared by 5 bases and J by 5 bases, with 10 bases of the junction left unmatched. The CDR3 has 16 residues. From germline, CDR1 is SGHVS and CDR2 FQNEAQ.